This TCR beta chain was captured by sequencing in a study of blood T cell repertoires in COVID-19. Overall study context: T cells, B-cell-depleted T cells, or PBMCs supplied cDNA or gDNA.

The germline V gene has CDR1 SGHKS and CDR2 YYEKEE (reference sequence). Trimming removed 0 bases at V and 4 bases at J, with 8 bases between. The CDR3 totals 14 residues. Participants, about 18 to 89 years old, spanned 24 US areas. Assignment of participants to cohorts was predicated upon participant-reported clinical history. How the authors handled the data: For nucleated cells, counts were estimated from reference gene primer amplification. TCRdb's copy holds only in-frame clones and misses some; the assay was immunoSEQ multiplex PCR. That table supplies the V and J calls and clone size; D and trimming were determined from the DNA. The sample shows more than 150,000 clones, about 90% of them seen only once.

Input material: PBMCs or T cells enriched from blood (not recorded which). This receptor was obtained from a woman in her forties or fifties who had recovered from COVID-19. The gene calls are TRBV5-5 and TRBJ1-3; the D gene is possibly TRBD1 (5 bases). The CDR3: CASSLGQGGNTIYF. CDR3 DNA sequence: TGTGCCAGCAGCTTGGGCCAGGGCGGAAACACCATATATTTT.